The clone carrying this T cell receptor (beta chain) was counted many times. The TCR beta CDR3 regions underwent amplification using RNA transcripts as the source. HTBI primers were employed in a first-round RT-PCR of the TCR CDR3. Each CDR3 protein gets one entry after TCRdb re-called the multiplex PCR reads with MiXCR. The table records 530,000 or so distinct CDR3 sequences, roughly 25% of them present only once. This entry comes from a study of T cells in Graves' hyperthyroidism and ophthalmopathy. As for the study in general: Peripheral blood draws took place at initial diagnosis, ahead of any treatment.

From germline, CDR1 is MNHNS and CDR2 SASEGT. Trimming took off 6 bases at V and 9 bases at J, with 18 bases between the two ends. The CDR3 is made up of 15 amino acids. Material for sequencing was blood. The chain couples TRBV6-1 to TRBJ2-6; possibly TRBD2 for D (6 bases). The clonotype originates from a woman in her twenties or thirties with Graves' ophthalmopathy. Here the CDR3 DNA reads TGTGCCAGCAGCCCTAATATGGAGCGGGTCAACGTCCTGACTTTC. Amino acids: CASSPNMERVNVLTF.